This TCR beta chain stems from a study of blood T cell repertoires in COVID-19. Study information: The samples span acute and convalescent COVID-19 from the United States, Italy and Spain. Sources were T cells, B-cell-depleted T cells, or PBMCs; the material itself was cDNA or gDNA.

Donors of Cohort 3 who recovered were those that had two negative PCRs, clearance, or symptom resolution. In the authors' workflow: The assay estimated nucleated cells by amplifying reference gene primers. This table comes from immunoSEQ multiplex PCR, and its TCRdb copy is limited to in-frame clones, with some not included. V and J calls and clone size follow that table, whereas D and trimming were derived from the DNA. The sample consists of roughly 230,000 clones, 80% to 85% of them appearing once. This clone was seen a handful of times. The clonotype was recovered from a man aged 45-60 years who had recovered from COVID-19. Source material: PBMCs or T cells enriched from blood (not recorded which).

The CDR3 nucleotides are TGTGCCAGCAGTGTGGCGGGAGTTTCCTACAATGAGCAGTTCTTC. This translates into CASSVAGVSYNEQFF. The chain recombines TRBV6-2 or TRBV6-3 with TRBJ2-1, with TRBD2 identical over 7 bases. CDR1 MNHEY and CDR2 SVGEGT come from the germline V gene. Losses at the gene ends were 5 bases for V and 1 base for J; bases not matched to a gene: 5. CDR3 length equals 15 residues.